This passage covers 32 T cell receptor beta chains from one sample sequenced in a study of blood T cell repertoires in COVID-19 (dated by TCRdb to 2018 to 2021). The library was obtained by the immunoSEQ multiplex PCR assay. TCRdb stores this immuneACCESS table with in-frame sequences only. Part of the clones is absent; in the studies checked, under half of the shortfall reflects unresolved V genes, and no reason is known for the rest. The sample has 400,000 to 450,000 clones on record, around 90% of them singletons. The ten largest clones capture approximately 0.65% of the sample. The sequenced material came from PBMCs or T cells enriched from blood (not recorded which). The source of these receptors is a man between 18 and 35 years old who had recovered from COVID-19.

The chain combines TRBV19 with TRBJ1-5, with 9 bases matching TRBD1. Germline CDR1 is LNHDA and CDR2 is SQIVND (reference sequence). After removal of 6 bases from V and 4 bases from J, the junction contained 7 bases not matched to a gene. The CDR3 totals 15 residues. The CDR3 sequence is CASSVGQGGNQPQHF. CDR3 coding DNA: TGTGCCAGTAGCGTGGGACAGGGAGGGAATCAGCCCCAGCATTTT.

The V and J genes are TRBV5-1 and TRBJ2-2; 8 nucleotides align to TRBD1. The V segment lost 2 bases and the J segment 8 bases; nucleotides outside the gene matches: 8. The CDR3 spans 15 residues. Germline loops: CDR1 SGHRS, CDR2 YFSETQ. The CDR3 coding sequence is TGCGCCAGCAGCTTAAGGACAGGGCAGACGGGGGAGCTGTTTTTT. Protein product: CASSLRTGQTGELFF.

The sample holds a few counts of this clone. The J gene is TRBJ1-5, the V gene TRBV4-1; D uncertain. Between the trimmed V and J ends, which lost 1 base and 6 bases, there was a span of 19 bases. CDR1 is MGHRA and CDR2 is YSYEKL in the germline V gene. The CDR3 extends over 17 amino acids. For the CDR3, the DNA is TGCGCCAGCAGCCAAGCACATAGTGGGAGCAAAATTCAGCCCCAGCATTTT. This translates into CASSQAHSGSKIQPQHF.

The chain combines TRBV9 with TRBJ1-6; 7 bases match TRBD1. The V gene end was trimmed by 3 bases and the J gene end by 0 bases; junction bases not matched to a gene: 6. The germline V gene encodes CDR1 SGDLS and CDR2 YYNGEE. The CDR3 totals 17 residues. Here the CDR3 reads CASSAGTAVSYNSPLHF. The CDR3 bases are TGTGCCAGCAGCGCGGGGACAGCTGTCTCCTATAATTCACCCCTCCACTTT.

The chain has TRBV5-1 and TRBJ1-1; 8 bases are shared with TRBD1. The CDR3 runs to 14 residues. Germline trimming cut 4 bases from V and 3 bases from J; bases unmatched to any gene: 5. Germline V lookup: CDR1 SGHRS, CDR2 YFSETQ. The CDR3 region is CASSTGQGYTEAFF. The CDR3 DNA reads TGCGCCAGCAGCACAGGACAGGGCTACACTGAAGCTTTCTTT.

On this clone: Other DNA sequences in this sample translate to the same CDR3. This sequence joins TRBV3-1 (or the pseudogene TRBV3-2) and TRBJ2-7, with a tentative D call TRBD2 (6 bases). The CDR3 extends over 14 amino acids. Trimming cost V 1 base and J 4 bases, with 11 bases left between them. Per the germline V gene, CDR1 is LGHDT and CDR2 is YNNKEL (reference sequence). The chain's CDR3 is CASSQGRGSYEQYF. In DNA, the CDR3 is TGTGCCAGCAGCCAAGGGCGGGGCTCATACGAGCAGTACTTC.

V and J are TRBV27 and TRBJ1-4; 9 bases map to TRBD1. V shed 8 bases and J 7 bases; nucleotides not matched to a gene: 5. This CDR3 spans 13 amino acids. From germline, CDR1 is MNHEY and CDR2 SMNVEV (reference sequence). In DNA, the CDR3 is TGTGCCAGCTCCGGGACAGGGAGTGAAAAACTGTTTTTT. Protein: CASSGTGSEKLFF.

The rearrangement links TRBV19 to TRBJ1-6; D is ambiguous. Deletions cut 8 bases from V and 8 bases from J, with 13 bases between. The CDR3 consists of 13 residues. Germline CDR1 reads LNHDA; CDR2 reads SQIVND (reference sequence). The CDR3 region is CASRRVIDSPLHF. The CDR3 DNA follows: TGTGCCAGTCGACGGGTGATTGATTCACCCCTCCACTTT.

This chain connects TRBV29-1 to TRBJ1-2; D remains unclear. The germline gives CDR1 SQVTM, CDR2 ANQGSEA. The CDR3 spans 16 residues. V was clipped by 0 bases and J by 1 base, with 15 bases between them. The CDR3 protein is CSVEEKYSPLNYGYTF. The CDR3 bases are TGCAGCGTTGAAGAGAAGTACTCCCCCCTTAACTATGGCTACACCTTC.

This chain joins TRBV28 and TRBJ2-1; 7 positions agree with TRBD2. The V gene's germline CDR1 is MDHEN and CDR2 SYDVKM. The CDR3 is 15 amino acids. With V trimmed by 7 bases and J by 3 bases, 9 bases remained unmatched. CDR3 nucleotide sequence: TGTGCCAGCATCGCTAGCGGCGGGAACTACAATGAGCAGTTCTTC. This translates into CASIASGGNYNEQFF.

The chain has TRBV6-5 and TRBJ2-7, with TRBD1 matching 7 bases. The CDR3 totals 13 residues. Germline CDR1 is MNHEY and CDR2 is SVGAGI. With V trimmed by 6 bases and J by 0 bases, 2 bases remained unmatched. The CDR3 sequence is CASSGTASYEQYF. In nucleotides, the CDR3 is TGTGCCAGCAGCGGGACAGCCTCCTACGAGCAGTACTTC.

This rearrangement joins TRBV18 to TRBJ2-2; 7 bases are a match to TRBD1. CDR3 length: 14 residues. Germline V gives CDR1 KGHSH, CDR2 LQKENI. Trimming cost V 7 bases and J 5 bases; bases outside gene matches: 7. DNA for the CDR3: TGTGCCAGCTGGGGACAGTTTCAAACCGGGGAGCTGTTTTTT. It is translated as CASWGQFQTGELFF.

This chain connects TRBV28 to TRBJ1-5; D gene uncertain. The CDR3 contains 11 residues. V was trimmed by 4 bases and J by 11 bases, leaving 9 bases between them. Germline loops: CDR1 MDHEN, CDR2 SYDVKM. CDR3 bases: TGTGCCAGCAGTTCCGTACTAGCCCAGCATTTT. As protein: CASSSVLAQHF.

This clone has more than one count but fewer than ten. This rearrangement joins TRBV29-1 to TRBJ1-1, with D possibly matching TRBD1 (5 bases). Germline V gene data show CDR1 as SQVTM and CDR2 as ANQGSEA. This CDR3 comprises 13 residues. The V end lost 7 bases, the J end lost 0 bases, and 12 bases lay between the germline ends. The CDR3, as DNA: TGCAGCGCCTCCGGACACCTGAACACTGAAGCTTTCTTT. It is translated as CSASGHLNTEAFF.

The rearrangement uses TRBV29-1 and TRBJ1-1, with 9 positions matching TRBD1. CDR3 length: 14 amino acids. The germline V gene has CDR1 SQVTM and CDR2 ANQGSEA. Unmatched junction bases numbered 9, after V lost 6 bases and J lost 4 bases. The CDR3 protein is CSVGGGTGTTEAFF. The CDR3 DNA is TGCAGCGTCGGGGGCGGGACAGGGACCACTGAAGCTTTCTTT.

This clone was counted between two and nine times. The chain is built from TRBV24-1 and TRBJ1-2; D not resolved. The CDR3 sequence is 12 residues long. Trimming pared 7 bases from V and 2 bases from J, leaving 7 bases between. In germline, CDR1 is KGHDR, CDR2 SFDVKD. The CDR3 nucleotides read TGTGCCACCAGGCGGTTCAACTATGGCTACACCTTC. Its translation is CATRRFNYGYTF.

The chain combines TRBV4-1 with TRBJ1-1, with TRBD1 as a possible D gene (6 bases). The CDR3 extends over 15 amino acids. V dropped 0 bases and J dropped 1 base, with 9 bases sitting between them. Germline V gives CDR1 MGHRA, CDR2 YSYEKL. DNA for the CDR3: TGCGCCAGCAGCCAAGATACAGGGCGGAACACTGAAGCTTTCTTT. Translation: CASSQDTGRNTEAFF.

The V call is TRBV3-1 (or the pseudogene TRBV3-2), the J call TRBJ1-2; tentatively, D is TRBD1 (6 bases). Germline values: CDR1 LGHDT, CDR2 YNNKEL (reference sequence). The V and J ends lost 1 base and 6 bases respectively, with 12 bases between them. This CDR3 is built from 14 residues. The CDR3 spells CASSQGNRDHGYTF. The CDR3 coding sequence is TGTGCCAGCAGCCAAGGAAACAGGGACCATGGCTACACCTTC.

DNA of the CDR3: TGCGCCAGCAGCAGGACAGGGGACGGCTACACCTTC. Amino acid sequence: CASSRTGDGYTF. This chain uses TRBV5-1 with TRBJ1-2, with TRBD1 matching over 9 bases. Looked up from germline, CDR1 is SGHRS and CDR2 is YFSETQ. Losses at the gene ends were 4 bases for V and 8 bases for J; bases not matched to a gene: 3. The CDR3 length is 12 residues.

The chain uses TRBV28 and TRBJ1-3, with 8 bases identical to TRBD1. Germline V gives CDR1 MDHEN, CDR2 SYDVKM. This CDR3 region has 15 residues. The trim removed 5 bases at V and 3 bases at J, leaving 6 bases unmatched. The CDR3 region is CASSVQGASGNTIYF. CDR3 in DNA: TGTGCCAGCAGTGTGCAGGGGGCCAGTGGAAACACCATATATTTT. Using reference TRBV28 and TRBJ1-3 for the parts outside the CDR3, the full variable domain is DVKVTQSSRYLVKRTGEKVFLECVQDMDHENMFWYRQDPGLGLRLIYFSYDVKMKEKGDIPEGYSVSREKKERFSLILESASTNQTSMYLCASSVQGASGNTIYFGEGSWLTVV.

The chain recombines TRBV5-1 with TRBJ1-1, with 8 bases that match TRBD1. Germline V lookup: CDR1 SGHRS, CDR2 YFSETQ. The J segment lost 2 bases and the V segment lost 3 bases, leaving 6 bases of the junction unmatched. The CDR3 contains 15 residues. CDR3: CASSWSGQGNTEAFF. CDR3 nucleotide sequence: TGCGCCAGCAGCTGGTCTGGACAGGGTAACACTGAAGCTTTCTTT.

Here the CDR3 DNA reads TGTGCCAGCAGCTCCCAGGGGTATCGCGAGCAGTACTTC. The encoded protein is CASSSQGYREQYF. V gene TRBV11-2 combines with J gene TRBJ2-7, with D tentatively TRBD1 (6 bases). Per the germline V gene, CDR1 is SGHAT and CDR2 is FQNNGV. Deletions cut 4 bases from V and 6 bases from J, with 13 bases between. The CDR3 extends over 13 amino acids.

The J gene is TRBJ2-1, the V gene TRBV7-3; weak D call: TRBD2 (5 bases). The CDR3 covers 13 residues. Looked up from germline, CDR1 is SGHTA and CDR2 is FQGTGA. Trimming stripped 5 bases from V and 10 bases from J, with 15 bases between. The CDR3 region has the DNA TGTGCCAGCAGCATCACTAGTATAGGAGAGCAGTTCTTC. It translates to CASSITSIGEQFF.

V gene TRBV5-1 combines with J gene TRBJ1-5, with TRBD1 as a possible D gene (6 bases). CDR3 length: 14 amino acids. The ends were cut back, 4 bases at V and 7 bases at J, with 15 bases in the middle. CDR1 is SGHRS, CDR2 YFSETQ, per germline. CDR3 in DNA: TGCGCCAGCAGCCCGGCACAGGGCGGCCAGCCCCAGCATTTT. Translating gives CASSPAQGGQPQHF.

The chain joins TRBV5-1 to TRBJ1-1; TRBD1 aligns across 7 bases. J was trimmed by 0 bases and V by 4 bases; bases with no gene match: 6. Germline-derived CDR1 and CDR2 are SGHRS and YFSETQ. The CDR3 is made up of 15 amino acids. CDR3 bases: TGCGCCAGCAGCCCGCGGACAGGCATGAACACTGAAGCTTTCTTT. Translated: CASSPRTGMNTEAFF.

The V call is TRBV6-5, the J call TRBJ2-7, with 8 bases lining up with TRBD2. CDR3 length: 13 residues. The germline CDR1 and CDR2 sequences are MNHEY and SVGAGI. The ends lost 6 bases at V and 2 bases at J; junction bases unmatched: 3. CDR3 loop: CASREGLAYEQYF. DNA of the CDR3: TGTGCCAGCAGGGAGGGACTAGCCTACGAGCAGTACTTC.

This sequence joins TRBV18 and TRBJ1-5; possible D gene TRBD1, 6 bases. The CDR3 length is 16 residues. The germline V gene has CDR1 KGHSH and CDR2 LQKENI. V dropped 0 bases and J dropped 8 bases, with 17 bases sitting between them. CDR3 in amino acids: CASSPPSLGAYKPQHF. As DNA, the CDR3 is TGTGCCAGCTCACCACCGTCCTTGGGGGCCTACAAGCCCCAGCATTTT.

This sequence joins TRBV5-4 and TRBJ1-2; the match to TRBD1 covers 11 bases. The germline V gene encodes CDR1 SGHNT and CDR2 YYREEE (reference sequence). This CDR3 is 14 amino acids long. V was clipped by 2 bases and J by 8 bases; unmatched bases: 5. CDR3 region: CASSLLGTGGGYTF. Here the CDR3 DNA reads TGTGCCAGCAGCTTACTTGGGACAGGGGGAGGCTACACCTTC.

The chain joins TRBV2 to TRBJ2-3; 8 bases match TRBD2. This CDR3 spans 16 amino acids. Germline values: CDR1 SNHLY, CDR2 FYNNEI. V shed 1 base and J 1 base; nucleotides not matched to a gene: 4. The CDR3 region is CASSEVLGLGTDTQYF. The CDR3 bases are TGTGCCAGCAGTGAAGTCTTGGGACTAGGCACAGATACGCAGTATTTT.

The chain has TRBV5-4 and TRBJ2-3; TRBD1 might be the D (6 bases). The V gene's germline CDR1 is SGHNT and CDR2 YYREEE (reference sequence). The CDR3 has 16 amino acids. The V end lost 0 bases, the J end lost 0 bases, and 11 bases lay between the germline ends. CDR3 nucleotide sequence: TGTGCCAGCAGCTTGGCCGGACAGACTAGCACAGATACGCAGTATTTT. Protein product: CASSLAGQTSTDTQYF.

In the case of this clone: The junction and the germline gene differ at one end; a read error may be behind it. The chain has TRBV5-8 and TRBJ2-6; 11 nucleotides line up with TRBD2. This CDR3 has 18 amino acids. Germline CDR1 and CDR2: SGHTS and YDEGEE. CDR3 sequence reads: CASRLVAGGLGGANVLTF. In DNA, the CDR3 is TGTGCCAGCAGATTGGTAGCGGGAGGGCTTGGTGGGGCCAACGTCCTGACTTTC.

Written as DNA, the CDR3 is TGTGCCATCAGTGGGGCTAGCGGGAGCACAGATACGCAGTATTTT. Its protein product is CAISGASGSTDTQYF. The chain combines TRBV10-3 with TRBJ2-3, with 8 bases lining up with TRBD2. The CDR3 sequence is 15 residues long. CDR1 ENHRY and CDR2 SYGVKD come from the germline V gene. Trimming at V came to 4 bases and at J to 0 bases, leaving 3 bases not matched to a gene.